This is a list of T cell receptor beta chains from one sample in a study of T cell changes during pregnancy in multiple sclerosis. Some clones are missing from TCRdb's copy, which holds only in-frame ones; the method was immunoSEQ multiplex PCR. The sample yields around 57,000 clones, 90% to 95% seen once. The material was peripheral blood, obtained in the third trimester of pregnancy. These receptors all stem from a female donor in good health, enrolled as a control in a pregnancy study. Both conserved end residues are part of each CDR3. Each record gives: D gene, V gene, clone size, J gene, CDR3 DNA, CDR3 protein. D genes are given only for firm matches. Expanded clones get a size class; other rows say once, few or many, or leave the size out.

>-|TRBV9|once|TRBJ1-2
TGTGCCAGCAGCGCCCCGGGACAATATACTAACTATGGCTACACCTTC
CASSAPGQYTNYGYTF
>-|TRBV7-9|-|TRBJ2-5
TGTGCCACAACAGGGAAAAGAGTAGAGACCCAGTACTTC
CATTGKRVETQYF
>TRBD2|TRBV5-1|-|TRBJ2-7
TGCGCCAGCAGAGGCGGGGGAACCTACGAGCAGTACTTC
CASRGGGTYEQYF
>-|TRBV28|-|TRBJ2-7
TGTGCCAGCAGTTTCGTAGGGGGTCCCGGAGAGCAGTACTTC
CASSFVGGPGEQYF
>-|TRBV27|-|TRBJ2-3
TGTGCCAGCAGTTTAAACAGAGGCACAGATACGCAGTATTTT
CASSLNRGTDTQYF
>-|TRBV27|-|TRBJ2-7
TGTGCCAGCAGTTCGCCCGGGGTCGCGCACGAGCAGTACTTC
CASSSPGVAHEQYF
>TRBD2|TRBV11-2|-|TRBJ2-2
TGTGCCAGCAGCCCCCTTAGCGGGGGCGGCGGGGAGCTGTTTTTT
CASSPLSGGGGELFF
>TRBD2|TRBV2|-|TRBJ2-5
TGTGCCAGCAGCGGGACTAGCGGGGGGAAGGGAGAGACCCAGTACTTC
CASSGTSGGKGETQYF
>TRBD1|TRBV5-1|-|TRBJ1-3
TGCGCCAGCAGCCCTCGACAGGGCAGAAACACCATATATTTT
CASSPRQGRNTIYF
>-|TRBV6-5|-|TRBJ1-5
TGTGCCAGCAGTCCCTTCGGGGTTTTGGGGCAGCCCCAGCATTTT
CASSPFGVLGQPQHF
>-|TRBV5-1|-|TRBJ1-3
TGCGCCAGCAGCTTGTATACAGGGAACCAAGGAAACACCATATATTTT
CASSLYTGNQGNTIYF
>TRBD2|TRBV6-1|few|TRBJ2-5
TGTGCCAGCAGTGAACTAGCGGGAGGGCAAGAGACCCAGTACTTC
CASSELAGGQETQYF
>-|TRBV5-4|-|TRBJ2-2
TGTGCCAGCAGCTTGGGGGCGATTACCGGGGAGCTGTTTTTT
CASSLGAITGELFF
>-|TRBV29-1|-|TRBJ1-1
TGCAGCGTTGTACCGCGTGTCAGGGCGAGCACTGAAGCTTTCTTT
CSVVPRVRASTEAFF
>TRBD1|TRBV5-6|-|TRBJ1-1
TGTGCCAGCAGCTCACGACAGGGGAGGACTGAAGCTTTCTTT
CASSSRQGRTEAFF
>-|TRBV4-1|-|TRBJ2-7
TGCGCCAGCAGCCAAGGGGCTGCCGGATCCTACGAGCAGTACTTC
CASSQGAAGSYEQYF
>-|TRBV5-1|-|TRBJ2-2
TGCGCCAGCAGCTTGGTAGTCGCGGGGGCCGCTGTGACCGGGGAGCTGTTTTTT
CASSLVVAGAAVTGELFF
>-|TRBV4-2|-|TRBJ1-3
TGTGCCAGCAGCCAAGGCCGGGGGGAAGAAGGAAACACCATATATTTT
CASSQGRGEEGNTIYF
>TRBD1|TRBV5-6|-|TRBJ2-7
TGTGCCAGCAGCTGGGGACAGGTAACCTACGAGCAGTACTTC
CASSWGQVTYEQYF
>TRBD1|TRBV29-1|-|TRBJ1-2
TGCAGCGTTGAAAGGGACAGTGGCTATGGCTACACCTTC
CSVERDSGYGYTF
>TRBD1|TRBV19|-|TRBJ1-5
TGTGCCAGTCAGACCGACGGGGACAGTAATCAGCCCCAGCATTTT
CASQTDGDSNQPQHF
>TRBD2|TRBV7-9|-|TRBJ2-1
TGTGCCAGCAGCCGGATCGGGACGGGGGGTGCGGAGCAGTTCTTC
CASSRIGTGGAEQFF
>TRBD1|TRBV18|-|TRBJ2-7
TGTGCCAGCTCACCTACGACCGGGACAGCGGACTACGAGCAGTACTTC
CASSPTTGTADYEQYF
>-|TRBV30|-|TRBJ1-5
TGTGCCTTCGGACAAGGGGACAATCAGCCCCAGCATTTT
CAFGQGDNQPQHF
>TRBD2|TRBV10-3|-|TRBJ2-7
TGTGCCATCAGTGGCCCGGGGACTAGCGGCCGGTCCTACGAGCAGTACTTC
CAISGPGTSGRSYEQYF
>-|TRBV7-6|once|TRBJ1-4
TGTGCCAGCAGCCAGGGAGGTATTCGGGAAAAACTGTTTTTT
CASSQGGIREKLFF
>TRBD1|TRBV7-2|once|TRBJ2-7
TGTGCCAGCAGCGAAGGGACAGGGGCTTATCGCTACGAGCAGTACTTC
CASSEGTGAYRYEQYF
>TRBD2|TRBV5-4|-|TRBJ2-3
TGTGCCAGCAGCGTGACTAGCGGGAGTATAGATACGCAGTATTTT
CASSVTSGSIDTQYF
>-|TRBV6-6|-|TRBJ2-1
TGTGCCAGCAGCCTCCTTAGGGGTGGCGGGGCTAATGAGCAGTTCTTC
CASSLLRGGGANEQFF
>-|TRBV27|-|TRBJ1-5
TGTGCCAGCAGTTTAGGTAGAGGATATAGCAATCAGCCCCAGCATTTT
CASSLGRGYSNQPQHF
>TRBD1|TRBV7-2|-|TRBJ2-3
TGTGCCAGCAGCTCCGGACAGGGTAATACGCAGTATTTT
CASSSGQGNTQYF
>-|TRBV29-1|-|TRBJ1-5
TGCAGCGGGGAAGATGGGGCGGCTCAGCCCCAGCATTTT
CSGEDGAAQPQHF
>TRBD1|TRBV6-1|-|TRBJ1-6
TGTGCCAGCAGTGACCGGACAGGGGGTAATTCACCCCTCCACTTT
CASSDRTGGNSPLHF